Following are 22 T cell receptor beta chains from one sample sequenced in a study of blood T cell repertoires in COVID-19. Only in-frame clones appear in the TCRdb table, and some are missing; sequencing was by immunoSEQ multiplex PCR. The data hold about 160,000 clones, with approximately 92% observed a single time. The sequencing sample was made of peripheral blood. The receptors stem from a woman aged 50 to 60 with acute or convalescent COVID-19.

The chain employs TRBV14 and TRBJ1-2, with D possibly being TRBD1 (6 bases). This CDR3 comprises 15 residues. The V and J ends lost 0 bases and 6 bases respectively, with 14 bases between them. CDR1 is SGHDN and CDR2 is FVKESK in the germline V gene. The CDR3 region is CASSQEGTGRDGYTF. DNA for the CDR3: TGTGCCAGCAGCCAAGAAGGAACAGGGAGGGATGGCTACACCTTC.

Comment on this clone: The junction and the germline gene differ at one end; a read error may be behind it. DNA of the CDR3: TGTGCTAGCAGCTTAGGGCCCAGGGGGAGCTCCTACGAGCAGTACTTC. Translation: CASSLGPRGSSYEQYF. The V and J genes are TRBV7-7 and TRBJ2-7; 7 positions agree with TRBD1. The CDR3 is 16 residues long. Germline V gene data show CDR1 as SSHAT and CDR2 as FNYEAQ (reference sequence).

The CDR3 loop is CASSQVPASGANVLTF. CDR3 nucleotides: TGCGCCAGCAGCCAAGTTCCCGCGAGTGGGGCCAACGTCCTGACTTTC. V usage is TRBV4-1 and J usage is TRBJ2-6; no clear D gene. Trimming removed 1 base from V and 3 bases from J, with 10 bases in between. CDR1 is MGHRA and CDR2 is YSYEKL in the germline V gene. This CDR3 region has 16 residues.

The chain carries TRBV14 and TRBJ2-3; D unclear. CDR1 is SGHDN and CDR2 is FVKESK in the germline V gene. This CDR3 contains 12 residues. V shed 1 base and J shed 11 bases, with 10 bases lying between them. The CDR3 sequence: CASSQVSQRQYF. The CDR3 bases are TGTGCCAGCAGCCAAGTATCACAGAGGCAGTATTTT.

This chain joins TRBV20-1 and TRBJ1-2; the D is unclear. The germline V and J ends were trimmed by 3 bases and 6 bases, with 8 bases remaining between them. Germline lookup yields CDR1 DFQATT and CDR2 SNEGSKA (reference sequence). The CDR3 length is 11 residues. As DNA, the CDR3 is TGCAGTGCTAGTCCCGGGAATGGCTACACCTTC. Residues: CSASPGNGYTF.

The J gene is TRBJ2-3, the V gene TRBV2; TRBD2 aligns across 14 bases. The V segment lost 4 bases and the J segment 3 bases; nucleotides outside the gene matches: 3. Germline CDR1 reads SNHLY; CDR2 reads FYNNEI. The CDR3 extends over 16 amino acids. This chain's CDR3 is CASSGLAGGQTDTQYF. The DNA of the CDR3 is TGTGCCAGCAGTGGACTAGCGGGGGGGCAGACAGATACGCAGTATTTT.

The chain employs TRBV19 and TRBJ1-6, with 8 nucleotides matching TRBD1. The V and J ends lost 3 bases and 7 bases, in that order; junction bases with no gene match: 14. The CDR3 extends over 18 amino acids. Germline V CDR1 and CDR2: LNHDA, SQIVND (reference sequence). The CDR3 loop reads CASSISPSPGGINSPLHF. The CDR3 DNA is TGTGCCAGTAGTATTTCCCCTTCTCCAGGGGGCATAAATTCACCCCTCCACTTT.

This chain joins TRBV27 and TRBJ1-1; 8 bases match TRBD1. Per the germline V gene, CDR1 is MNHEY and CDR2 is SMNVEV (reference sequence). The CDR3 length is 15 residues. V trimming: 5 bases; J trimming: 3 bases; junction bases outside the gene matches: 8. CDR3 in DNA: TGTGCCAGCAGTACCCAGGGGGCGCGGGACACTGAAGCTTTCTTT. Translated, it gives CASSTQGARDTEAFF.

The chain uses TRBV29-1 and TRBJ2-3; possibly TRBD2 for D (6 bases). In germline, CDR1 is SQVTM, CDR2 ANQGSEA. V lost 6 bases to trimming and J lost 2 bases, with 9 bases between them. This CDR3 region has 12 residues. The CDR3 is CSVLAATDTQYF. CDR3 DNA: TGCAGCGTCTTAGCGGCCACAGATACGCAGTATTTT.

The chain has TRBV6-5 and TRBJ2-7; TRBD1 matches 10 bases. CDR3 length: 15 amino acids. V lost 2 bases to trimming and J lost 4 bases; unmatched junction nucleotides: 5. Germline values: CDR1 MNHEY, CDR2 SVGAGI. The DNA for the CDR3 is TGTGCCAGCAGTTACCTTTTGGACAGGGGGTACGAGCAGTACTTC. This translates into CASSYLLDRGYEQYF.

V and J are TRBV28 and TRBJ2-2; TRBD2 aligns across 13 bases. Unmatched junction bases numbered 7, after V lost 6 bases and J lost 9 bases. Germline-derived CDR1 and CDR2 are MDHEN and SYDVKM. CDR3 size: 15 residues. CDR3 loop: CASSWTSGSFRELFF. The CDR3 nucleotides are TGTGCCAGCAGCTGGACTAGCGGGAGTTTCAGGGAGCTGTTTTTT. The whole variable domain, filled in from reference TRBV28 and TRBJ2-2, reads DVKVTQSSRYLVKRTGEKVFLECVQDMDHENMFWYRQDPGLGLRLIYFSYDVKMKEKGDIPEGYSVSREKKERFSLILESASTNQTSMYLCASSWTSGSFRELFFGEGSRLTVL.

The chain combines TRBV2 with TRBJ1-1; unclear D gene. Trimming cost V 4 bases and J 1 base, with 7 bases left between them. CDR1 is SNHLY and CDR2 is FYNNEI in the germline V gene. CDR3 length: 13 residues. CDR3 region: CASSVEGNTEAFF. The CDR3 DNA sequence: TGTGCCAGCAGTGTGGAGGGGAACACTGAAGCTTTCTTT.

The chain employs TRBV15 and TRBJ2-7; D might be TRBD1 (6 bases). V gave up 3 bases and J gave up 1 base, with 10 bases separating them. Per germline, CDR1 LNHNV and CDR2 YYDKDF (reference sequence). The CDR3 extends over 14 amino acids. The CDR3 nucleotides read TGTGCCACCAGCAGTGACAGGCTATCCTACGAGCAGTACTTC. Translation: CATSSDRLSYEQYF.

The rearrangement uses TRBV2 and TRBJ2-1, with 9 bases identical to TRBD1. The CDR3 has 16 amino acids. With 7 bases clipped from V and 7 bases from J, the junction kept 14 bases outside the gene matches. Germline values: CDR1 SNHLY, CDR2 FYNNEI. CDR3 coding DNA: TGTGCCAGCACGGGACAGGGATGGGAAGACGGGAATGAGCAGTTCTTC. Translation: CASTGQGWEDGNEQFF.

The chain combines TRBV6-5 with TRBJ1-1; TRBD1 aligns across 9 bases. CDR1 MNHEY and CDR2 SVGAGI come from the germline V gene. V was clipped by 6 bases and J by 4 bases; unmatched bases: 6. The CDR3 sequence is 14 residues long. The CDR3 sequence: CASSLDRGGTEAFF. Here the CDR3 DNA reads TGTGCCAGCAGCCTGGACAGGGGTGGCACTGAAGCTTTCTTT.

The J gene is TRBJ2-7, the V gene TRBV18; 8 bases line up with TRBD2. There are 20 residues in the CDR3. The J segment lost 0 bases and the V segment lost 1 base, leaving 17 bases of the junction unmatched. Germline assignment: CDR1 KGHSH and CDR2 LQKENI. CDR3 DNA sequence: TGTGCCAGCTCACCACAGGAATTCCACCTAGCGGGCACTAGCTCCTACGAGCAGTACTTC. Translating gives CASSPQEFHLAGTSSYEQYF.

V usage is TRBV27 and J usage is TRBJ2-5; 7 nucleotides match TRBD2. The germline gives CDR1 MNHEY, CDR2 SMNVEV (reference sequence). This CDR3 has 18 residues. V lost 5 bases, J lost 2 bases, and 17 bases stayed unmatched. For the CDR3, the DNA is TGTGCCAGCAGTAATCCCCGGCCCGGCACTAGCGTACAAGAGACCCAGTACTTC. Translating gives CASSNPRPGTSVQETQYF.

The CDR3 DNA is TGTGCCAGCAGTTTTGGGGCAGGGGGCGCGACCGGGGAGCTGTTTTTT. Amino acid sequence: CASSFGAGGATGELFF. The genes are TRBV28 and TRBJ2-2; 8 bases match TRBD1. Germline V lookup: CDR1 MDHEN, CDR2 SYDVKM. This CDR3 region has 16 residues. Losses at the gene ends were 3 bases for V and 5 bases for J; bases not matched to a gene: 8.

The CDR3 reads CASSLTGQGFWPQHF. The DNA for the CDR3 is TGTGCCAGCAGCTTGACGGGACAGGGATTTTGGCCCCAGCATTTT. The chain combines TRBV5-8 with TRBJ1-5; 9 positions match TRBD1. V shed 1 base, J shed 9 bases, and the junction held 8 bases outside the gene matches. CDR3 length equals 15 residues. Germline assignment: CDR1 SGHTS and CDR2 YDEGEE.

The chain combines TRBV2 with TRBJ2-7; D is possibly TRBD2 (7 bases). V lost 8 bases to trimming and J lost 5 bases, with 16 bases between them. This CDR3 spans 13 amino acids. The germline gives CDR1 SNHLY, CDR2 FYNNEI. CDR3 protein: CASWGGRYDEQYF. For the CDR3, the DNA is TGTGCCAGCTGGGGGGGGCGATATGACGAGCAGTACTTC.

The rearrangement links TRBV15 to TRBJ1-2; TRBD1 matches 11 bases. This CDR3 is built from 16 residues. CDR1 is LNHNV and CDR2 is YYDKDF in the germline V gene (reference sequence). The ends lost 1 base at V and 3 bases at J; junction bases unmatched: 4. The CDR3 spells CATSRVGDRGYYGYTF. CDR3 nucleotide sequence: TGTGCCACCAGCAGAGTGGGGGACAGGGGGTACTATGGCTACACCTTC.

The chain carries TRBV4-3 and TRBJ2-1; a weak D match, TRBD1 (5 bases). The CDR3 has 13 residues. Trimming pared 0 bases from V and 10 bases from J, leaving 10 bases between. Germline V gives CDR1 LGHNA, CDR2 YSLEER. The CDR3 is CASSQDFWTEQFF. The CDR3 DNA follows: TGCGCCAGCAGCCAAGATTTCTGGACAGAGCAGTTCTTC.